This is a list of T cell receptor beta chains from one sample in a study of T cell responses to AZD1222 COVID-19 vaccine. Profiled with immunoSEQ multiplex PCR; TCRdb holds only in-frame clones, not every one. Of 150,000 or so clones listed, about 91% are singletons. The starting material was peripheral blood, obtained on day 0 of AZD1222 vaccination. The receptors stem from an adult in good health. CDR3s include the opening cysteine and the closing phenylalanine or tryptophan. A D gene is named only where the DNA matches it firmly. Clone size appears in some rows only: once, few, many, or a class for an expanded clone.

d_call j_call v_call clone_size cdr3_nt cdr3_aa
NA TRBJ1-4 TRBV4-3 NA TGCGCCAGCAGCCAAGTGGGGTCGGCGGAAAAACTGTTTTTT CASSQVGSAEKLFF
NA TRBJ1-4 TRBV7-6 NA TGTGCCAGCAGCTTACTTACTTCGGGAACGGGAACGGGGAAACTGTTTTTT CASSLLTSGTGTGKLFF
NA TRBJ2-1 TRBV20-1 NA TGCAGTGCTAGTTACCTAGCATTCTCCGGTGAGCAGTTCTTC CSASYLAFSGEQFF
NA TRBJ2-5 TRBV27 NA TGTGCCAGCAGTTTTGGAGGGGCGACCCAGTACTTC CASSFGGATQYF
NA TRBJ2-5 TRBV11-3 NA TGTGCCAGCACCCCAGGGCCACAAGAGACCCAGTACTTC CASTPGPQETQYF
NA TRBJ1-2 TRBV6-6 NA TGTGCCAGCACCCTGAAAGCTAACTATGGCTACACCTTC CASTLKANYGYTF
TRBD1 TRBJ2-7 TRBV11-3 few TGTGCCAGCAGCTTATCAGACAGGGGGCCCTACGAGCAGTACTTC CASSLSDRGPYEQYF
NA TRBJ2-5 TRBV28 NA TGTGCCAGCAGAAGAAGAAGGGGGGCGATCGGGGAGACCCAGTACTTC CASRRRRGAIGETQYF
NA TRBJ1-1 TRBV3-1/TRBV3-2 NA TGTGCCAGCAGCCAAGCCGTTGGACCGAACACTGAAGCTTTCTTT CASSQAVGPNTEAFF
TRBD1 TRBJ1-1 TRBV7-9 NA TGTGCCAGCAGCTTAGCGAACAGGGGGGGCACTGAAGCTTTCTTT CASSLANRGGTEAFF
NA TRBJ2-5 TRBV10-3 few TGTGCCATCAGGGAAGAAGGCCACCCCCAAGAGACCCAGTACTTC CAIREEGHPQETQYF
NA TRBJ1-2 TRBV25-1 NA TGTGCCAGCAGTGAGTTCATCAACTATGGCTACACCTTC CASSEFINYGYTF
NA TRBJ1-6 TRBV30 NA TGTGCCTGGAGGGACACCAATTCACCCCTCCACTTT CAWRDTNSPLHF
TRBD2 TRBJ2-1 TRBV9 NA TGTGCCAGCAGCGTAGCGGGAGGAAACAATGAGCAGTTCTTC CASSVAGGNNEQFF
TRBD2 TRBJ2-1 TRBV7-2 NA TGTGCCAGCAGTTTAGGACTAGCGGGGATCAATGAGCAGTTCTTC CASSLGLAGINEQFF
NA TRBJ2-4 TRBV21-1 NA TGTGCCAGCAGCAAAAAAAGTCTCCGGACGGACAGGGGGCTAGCCAAAAACATTCAGTACTTC CASSKKSLRTDRGLAKNIQYF
NA TRBJ1-5 TRBV15 NA TGTGCCACCAGCAATAGCAATCAGCCCCAGCATTTT CATSNSNQPQHF
NA TRBJ1-2 TRBV28 NA NA CASSSSDRNYGYTF
NA TRBJ2-7 TRBV25-1 NA TGTGCCAGCAGGGGGAGGACACGCTACGAGCAGTACTTC CASRGRTRYEQYF
TRBD2 TRBJ2-5 TRBV5-1 NA TGCGCCAGCAGCCGACGACTAGCGGTCCAAGAGACCCAGTACTTC CASSRRLAVQETQYF